This TCR beta chain was sequenced during a study of T cell responses to AZD1222 COVID-19 vaccine. Measured with immunoSEQ multiplex PCR; TCRdb has only the in-frame clones, and not every one. This sample yields 250,000 to 300,000 clones, of which about 94% are seen a single time; 0.55% belongs to the top ten. CDR1 and CDR2 (germline): LNHNV, YYDKDF (reference sequence). Trimming removed 5 bases at V and 3 bases at J, with 10 bases between. This CDR3 has 13 amino acids. On this clone: The target antigen is unknown.

Study-level results: Repertoire sampling happened only post peak T cell response.

The sequence was collected from an adult who received the AZD1222 COVID-19 vaccine. The chain is built from TRBV15 and TRBJ1-2; D unclear. The sequences come from peripheral blood, collected 28 days after the second AZD1222 dose. This chain's CDR3 is CATSEDGYYGYTF. In DNA form, the CDR3 reads TGTGCCACCAGCGAAGACGGGTACTATGGCTACACCTTC.